This entry concerns a single T cell receptor (beta chain). These data come from a study of T-cell memory formation after mild COVID-19. Germline CDR1 is MNHNY and CDR2 is SVGAGI (reference sequence). Deletions cut 2 bases from V and 2 bases from J, with 13 bases between. This CDR3 has 16 amino acids. Each CDR3 protein gets one entry after TCRdb re-called the 5' RACE reads with MiXCR. The table records about 400,000 distinct CDR3 sequences, less than 25% of them present only once. Source material: PBMCs or a T cell subset sorted from them (not recorded which). This TCR was recovered from an adult woman who had mild COVID-19 (a few samples of this study predate the infection). Cell type and time point are not known. The gene calls are TRBV6-6 and TRBJ2-1; perhaps TRBD2 as D (6 bases). In nucleotides, the CDR3 is TGTGCCAGCAGTTACGGGCAGTGGACTACCTACAATGAGCAGTTCTTC. Translated: CASSYGQWTTYNEQFF.